This record concerns one TCR beta chain sequence. Antigen specificity is unknown. V shed 7 bases and J 4 bases; nucleotides not matched to a gene: 5. Germline V gene data show CDR1 as SNHLY and CDR2 as FYNNEI. The length of the CDR3 is 14 residues. This PCR relied on a set of 60 Vbeta primers and 13 Jbeta primers. The assay was immunoSEQ multiplex PCR, and TCRdb's table has in-frame clones only and misses some. The sample holds some 190,000 clones, over 75% seen once. These data belong to a study of cytomegalovirus exposure and HLA in healthy donors. Findings and caveats of the study: HLA alleles showed associations with about 15,000 TCR beta sequences in a later analysis, at a 0.05 false discovery rate.

Material for sequencing was PBMCs. The sequence derives from a woman in her thirties in good health and CMV-seronegative. The J gene is TRBJ1-2, the V gene TRBV2, with 11 bases that match TRBD1. For the CDR3, the DNA is TGTGCCAGCAACCGGGACAGGGGGATCTATGGCTACACCTTC. Protein sequence: CASNRDRGIYGYTF.